The TCR beta chain described here comes from a study of OX40 agonist ivuxolimab in advanced cancers. Study details: In this cohort, patients received ivuxolimab, an agonistic anti-OX40 (CD134) antibody. Study-wide findings and caveats: Those patients achieving a partial response at 0.1-3.0 mg/kg showed among the lowest clonal expansion.

On this clone itself: Its antigen remains unknown.

The germline V and J ends were trimmed by 5 bases and 11 bases, with 21 bases remaining between them. The length of the CDR3 is 14 residues. Germline CDR1 reads SGHTA; CDR2 reads FQGTGA. Blood sampling took place at baseline, cycle 4 day 1, and cycle 7 day 1. Generated by immunoSEQ multiplex PCR, the TCRdb table keeps only in-frame clones and is missing some. The sample records about 51,000 clones, about nine tenths being singletons. This TCR came from an adult with an advanced solid tumor such as melanoma, head and neck, liver or kidney cancer. V usage is TRBV7-3 and J usage is TRBJ2-5; possible D gene TRBD1, 6 bases. The input for sequencing was CD4+ or CD8+ T cells sorted from blood, taken in a trial of the OX40 agonist ivuxolimab. The CDR3 protein is CASSARSGTPEQYF. The DNA of the CDR3 is TGTGCCAGCAGCGCCCGATCCGGGACACCGGAGCAGTACTTC.